The rows below give T cell receptor beta chains drawn from one sample of a study of blood T cell repertoires in COVID-19. Clones were read by immunoSEQ multiplex PCR, and TCRdb kept only the in-frame ones, dropping some. Of approximately 250,000 clones detected, over 80% appear once; the ten largest clones hold approximately 4%. The sample was PBMCs or T cells enriched from blood (not recorded which). The receptors were gathered from a woman aged 25 to 39 with acute COVID-19. Both conserved end residues are part of each CDR3. The D gene is left open where the match is weak. Rows give clone size only sometimes, using once, few, many, or a class for an expanded clone.

DNA,CDR3,size,D,J,V
TGTGCCAGCCAGGGACTGCTAAATTCACCCCTCCACTTT,CASQGLLNSPLHF,NA,NA,TRBJ1-6,TRBV28
TGTGCCAGCAGCATACTGACTAGCGGGAGAGAGCAGTACTTC,CASSILTSGREQYF,NA,TRBD2,TRBJ2-7,TRBV5-4
TGTGCCAGCAGCCAAGATTTTTCGGCGGGAGTTGTCTCAGATACGCAGTATTTT,CASSQDFSAGVVSDTQYF,NA,TRBD2,TRBJ2-3,TRBV4-2
TGTGCCAGCAGCTTCCTAGCGGGAAACACCGGGGAGCTGTTTTTT,CASSFLAGNTGELFF,NA,TRBD2,TRBJ2-2,TRBV7-2
TGTGCCAGCACCTCATCTAGCGGGAGGAACTATGAGCAGTTCTTC,CASTSSSGRNYEQFF,NA,TRBD2,TRBJ2-1,TRBV28
TGTGCCAGTACCCTTGAGTTTGATACGCAGTATTTT,CASTLEFDTQYF,NA,NA,TRBJ2-3,TRBV2
TGTGCCAGCATAGGGGGTTGGAACACTGAAGCTTTCTTT,CASIGGWNTEAFF,NA,NA,TRBJ1-1,TRBV2
TGTGCCAGCAGCTTAGGGACACCGCATGGCGAGCAGTACTTC,CASSLGTPHGEQYF,NA,NA,TRBJ2-7,TRBV7-9
TGTGCCAGCAGGACAACAGGGTCTGACTATGGCTACACCTTC,CASRTTGSDYGYTF,NA,NA,TRBJ1-2,TRBV2
TGTGCCAGCAGTGCCCTAACAGGGTATGGCTACACCTTC,CASSALTGYGYTF,NA,NA,TRBJ1-2,TRBV25-1
TGTGCCAGCAGTGGGGCCGGGACAGCCAATAATTCACCCCTCCACTTT,CASSGAGTANNSPLHF,NA,TRBD1,TRBJ1-6,TRBV2
TGTGCCAGCAGCCAAGGGGATCTAGCGGGGGTGGTATCCGGCACAGATACGCAGTATTTT,CASSQGDLAGVVSGTDTQYF,once,TRBD2,TRBJ2-3,TRBV4-2
TGTGCCAGCAGTTTTGCCGGTGGCAATCAGCCCCAGCATTTT,CASSFAGGNQPQHF,NA,NA,TRBJ1-5,TRBV27
TGTGCCAGCAGCGGGACTAGCGGGACGGTATGGAAGACCCAGTACTTC,CASSGTSGTVWKTQYF,NA,TRBD2,TRBJ2-5,TRBV27
TGTGCCAGCAGTTGGATTGAGGACGAGCAGTACTTC,CASSWIEDEQYF,NA,NA,TRBJ2-7,TRBV7-9
TGTGCCAGCAGTTTGACTAGCCCAGAGACCCAGTACTTC,CASSLTSPETQYF,NA,TRBD2,TRBJ2-5,TRBV28
TGTGCCTTATTAGACAGGGGATCCGAGAAGGAGCAGTACTTC,CALLDRGSEKEQYF,few,TRBD1,TRBJ2-7,TRBV5-4
TGTGCCAGCAGTTTATCTGGGACAGGTGAAAAACTGTTTTTT,CASSLSGTGEKLFF,NA,TRBD1,TRBJ1-4,TRBV27
TGCGCCAGCAGCGGAGGTTCCTACGAGCAGTACTTC,CASSGGSYEQYF,NA,NA,TRBJ2-7,TRBV5-1
TGTGCCAGCTCGCAGACAGGGGTCACTGAAGCTTTCTTT,CASSQTGVTEAFF,NA,TRBD1,TRBJ1-1,TRBV18
TGTGCCAGTAGTATCGACAGAGTCTACGAGCAGTACTTC,CASSIDRVYEQYF,NA,NA,TRBJ2-7,TRBV19
TGTGCCAGCAGCCCGGGACTAAGCATCCACAATGAGCAGTTCTTC,CASSPGLSIHNEQFF,once,TRBD2,TRBJ2-1,TRBV11-1
TGCGCCAGCAAAACTGGACAGGGGGCTTCCTACGAGCAGTACTTC,CASKTGQGASYEQYF,once,TRBD1,TRBJ2-7,TRBV5-1
TGTGCCAGCAGTCTTCAGACAGCCTTGGGTTCACCCCTCCACTTT,CASSLQTALGSPLHF,NA,NA,TRBJ1-6,TRBV28
TGCGCCAGCAGCTTGGAGGGACAACGTCAGCTTGCAACTAATGAAAAACTGTTTTTT,CASSLEGQRQLATNEKLFF,NA,NA,TRBJ1-4,TRBV5-1
TGTGCCAGCAGCTTAGAGGGAAGCTCCTACGAGCAGTACTTC,CASSLEGSSYEQYF,NA,NA,TRBJ2-7,TRBV5-6
TGTGCCAGCAGTTTAAGCCCCGGACAGGGAGGTTCTGGCTACACCTTC,CASSLSPGQGGSGYTF,NA,TRBD1,TRBJ1-2,TRBV27
TGTGCCACCAGTGATCCTAGACCCAGCTCCTACAATGAGCAGTTCTTC,CATSDPRPSSYNEQFF,NA,NA,TRBJ2-1,TRBV24-1
TGTGCCAGCAGCTTACTAGCGGGAGTCTCAGATACGCAGTATTTT,CASSLLAGVSDTQYF,NA,TRBD2,TRBJ2-3,TRBV11-2
TGTGCCAGCAGCTTAGGAACTAGCGGCAATGAGCAGTTCTTC,CASSLGTSGNEQFF,NA,TRBD2,TRBJ2-1,TRBV7-6